This T cell receptor beta chain was recorded in a study of CD8 T cells in Susac syndrome. Germline assignment: CDR1 SQVTM and CDR2 ANQGSEA. Trimming pared 3 bases from V and 0 bases from J, leaving 8 bases between. There are 13 residues in the CDR3. To note about this clonotype: Antigen: not known.

Findings of the study overall: The CD4+ T cell repertoire of patients with Susac syndrome showed no detectable clonal expansion.

An input of about 0.45 to 1 ug of RNA was subjected to reverse transcription using random hexamers. The TCR beta CDR3 was amplified by immunoSEQ multiplex PCR across 54 Vbeta, 13 Jbeta. TCRdb analysed the immunoSEQ multiplex PCR reads with MiXCR anew, one entry per CDR3 protein. Of 200,000 to 300,000 distinct CDR3 sequences in the sample, around 96% were seen once. Sequencing input: CD4+ T cells from PBMCs. This receptor was identified in a human donor with Susac syndrome. The rearrangement joins TRBV29-1 to TRBJ1-1; the D gene is possibly TRBD1 (6 bases). This CDR3 is CSVEGALNTEAFF. The CDR3 DNA reads TGCAGCGTTGAGGGGGCACTGAACACTGAAGCTTTCTTT.